This paragraph covers one T cell receptor beta chain sequence. Antigen unknown. CD45RO-negative CD8 cells positively selected for CCR7 made up the naive population, which excluded terminally differentiated effector memory CD45RA+ cells. The data originate from a study of shared clonotypes between healthy human individuals. Study results and caveats: Across a few donors, naive CD4 shared 5% to 6%, naive CD8 more than 3%, memory CD4 roughly 2.1%, memory CD8 under 0.5%. Richness estimates generally favored naive over memory subsets. Rarefaction exposed incomplete sorted-subset sequencing despite large depth.

CDR1 is LGHNA, CDR2 YSLEER, per germline. Trimming stripped 1 base from V and 3 bases from J, with 9 bases between. CDR3 length: 14 amino acids. The assay was immunoSEQ multiplex PCR, and TCRdb's table has in-frame clones only and misses some. The table includes some 2,000,000 clones, 85% to 95% detected once. The chain has TRBV4-3 and TRBJ1-2; possibly TRBD1 for D (5 bases). Sequenced material: naive CD8+ T cells sorted from blood. The receptor was isolated from a man between 18 and 35 years old in good health. The CDR3: CASSQATGYYGYTF. The DNA for the CDR3 is TGCGCCAGCAGCCAAGCAACAGGATACTATGGCTACACCTTC.